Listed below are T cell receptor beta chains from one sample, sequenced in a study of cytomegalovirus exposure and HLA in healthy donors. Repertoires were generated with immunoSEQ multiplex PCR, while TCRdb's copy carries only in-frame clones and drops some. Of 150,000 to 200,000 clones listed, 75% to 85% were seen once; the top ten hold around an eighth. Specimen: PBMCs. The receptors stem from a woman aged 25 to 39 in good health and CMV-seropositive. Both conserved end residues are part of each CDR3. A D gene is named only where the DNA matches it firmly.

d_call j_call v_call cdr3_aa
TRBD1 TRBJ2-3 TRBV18 CASSPQGQGTDTQYF
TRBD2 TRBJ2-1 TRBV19 CASSRGTSGNEQFF
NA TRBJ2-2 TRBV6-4 CASNPGGPDTGELFF
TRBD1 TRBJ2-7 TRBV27 CASSSFRDRAYEQYF
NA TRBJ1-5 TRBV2 CASRATLVEQPQHF
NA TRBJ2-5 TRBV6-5 CASSLMDSRKETQYF
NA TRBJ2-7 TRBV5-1 CASAVDRDYEQYF
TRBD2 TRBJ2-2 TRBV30 CARIAGPGRLAGELFF
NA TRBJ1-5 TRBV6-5 CASSYSASNQPQHF
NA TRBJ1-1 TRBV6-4 CASSASMNTEAFF
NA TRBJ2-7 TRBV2 CARSGQEGSYEQYF
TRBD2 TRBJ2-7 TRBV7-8 CASRASSGIYEQYF
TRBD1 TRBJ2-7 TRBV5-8 CASRSTGDEQYF
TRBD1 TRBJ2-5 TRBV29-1 CSVEGQGSATQYF
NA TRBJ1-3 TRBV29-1 CSVYDPTEVFSGNTIYF
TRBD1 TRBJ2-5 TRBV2 CASNLQGVKETQYF
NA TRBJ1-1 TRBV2 CASSYDNLNTEAFF
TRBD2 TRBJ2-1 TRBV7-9 CASSSLLLLAGGYNEQFF
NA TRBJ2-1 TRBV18 CASSPTGDAYNEQFF
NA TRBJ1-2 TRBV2 CASRRDYGYTF
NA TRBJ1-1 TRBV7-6 CASSLQTGNTEAFF
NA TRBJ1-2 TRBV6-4 CASSDLAEFYGYTF
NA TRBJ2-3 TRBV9 CASSVDPGGDTQYF
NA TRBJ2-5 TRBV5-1 CASSALRETQYF
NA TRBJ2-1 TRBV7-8 CASSPVNTIYNEQFF
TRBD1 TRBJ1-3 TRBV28 CASSTHGTASGNTIYF
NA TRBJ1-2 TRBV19 CASSMGASGYGYTF
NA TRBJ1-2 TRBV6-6 CASSPAGRNGYTF
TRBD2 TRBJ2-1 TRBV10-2 CASSEIGRAPRGEFF
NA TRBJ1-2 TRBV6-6 CASSSGDLNYGYTF
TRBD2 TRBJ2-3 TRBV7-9 CAVGGGVADTQYF
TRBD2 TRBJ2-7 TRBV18 CASSRTSGGYEQYF